This TCR beta chain was documented in a study of graft-versus-host responses after intestinal transplantation. TCRdb's table, derived via immunoSEQ multiplex PCR, lists solely in-frame clones and lacks some. The sample has roughly 90,000 clones; around 90% are singletons. The V gene's germline CDR1 is ENHRY and CDR2 SYGVKD. CDR3 length: 15 residues. With V trimmed by 1 base and J by 7 bases, 3 bases remained unmatched. Concerning this clone: Its antigen is as yet unknown.

The sample was unstimulated CD8+ T cells sorted from spleen or lymph node cells, taken before intestinal transplant. V is TRBV10-3 and J is TRBJ2-1; 11 nucleotides match TRBD2. The sequence came from a human donor who received an intestinal transplant. The CDR3 sequence: CAISEWLAGGNEQFF. The CDR3 DNA reads TGTGCCATCAGTGAGTGGTTAGCGGGAGGGAATGAGCAGTTCTTC.